The 27 T cell receptor beta chains presented below share a single source sample, sequenced in a study of cytomegalovirus exposure and HLA in healthy donors. Primers included in the PCR were 60 Vbeta and 13 Jbeta primers. TCRdb's copy holds only in-frame clones and misses some; the assay was immunoSEQ multiplex PCR. This table has around 120,000 clones, 80% appearing once. Sequencing input: PBMCs. The origin of the receptors is a male donor in good health and CMV-seronegative.

J is TRBJ1-2 and V is TRBV7-2, with 7 bases matching TRBD1. With 3 bases clipped from V and 0 bases from J, the junction kept 4 bases outside the gene matches. The CDR3 extends over 15 amino acids. The germline V gene encodes CDR1 SGHTA and CDR2 FQGNSA. The CDR3 region is CASSFSTGSNYGYTF. As DNA, the CDR3 is TGTGCCAGCAGCTTCTCGACAGGGTCTAACTATGGCTACACCTTC.

The chain uses TRBV27 and TRBJ2-7, with 8 bases aligning to TRBD1. Germline CDR1 reads MNHEY; CDR2 reads SMNVEV (reference sequence). V shed 5 bases and J 4 bases; nucleotides not matched to a gene: 7. The CDR3 length is 14 residues. The CDR3: CASSPRTGLYEQYF. The CDR3 coding sequence is TGTGCCAGCAGTCCCCGGACAGGGCTATACGAGCAGTACTTC.

The V and J genes are TRBV7-9 and TRBJ1-1; no reliable D call. The CDR3 runs to 16 residues. With 5 bases removed from V and 2 bases from J, the gap between germline ends came to 18 bases. Looked up from germline, CDR1 is SEHNR and CDR2 is FQNEAQ (reference sequence). The chain's CDR3 is CASSLRTGINNTEAFF. CDR3 in DNA: TGTGCCAGCAGCCTCAGGACGGGAATAAACAACACTGAAGCTTTCTTT.

As to this clone: The same CDR3 can be traced to other DNA sequences in this sample. The genes are TRBV19 and TRBJ2-7, with 10 bases matching TRBD2. Looked up from germline, CDR1 is LNHDA and CDR2 is SQIVND (reference sequence). The V gene end was trimmed by 2 bases and the J gene end by 2 bases; junction bases not matched to a gene: 12. There are 18 residues in the CDR3. Written as DNA, the CDR3 is TGTGCCAGTAGTATAAGATCTCCACTAGCGGGGTTTACCTACGAGCAGTACTTC. This sequence encodes CASSIRSPLAGFTYEQYF. Complete variable domain (other parts from reference TRBV19 and TRBJ2-7): DGGITQSPKYLFRKEGQNVTLSCEQNLNHDAMYWYRQDPGQGLRLIYYSQIVNDFQKGDIAEGYSVSREKKESFPLTVTSAQKNPTAFYLCASSIRSPLAGFTYEQYFGPGTRLTVT.

This chain links TRBV19 with TRBJ2-1, with D tentatively TRBD1 (5 bases). Trimming stripped 6 bases from V and 7 bases from J, with 10 bases between. In germline, CDR1 is LNHDA, CDR2 SQIVND (reference sequence). CDR3 length: 12 residues. The CDR3 DNA reads TGTGCCAGTAGAGGGGTTTGGAATGAGCAGTTCTTC. Its protein is CASRGVWNEQFF.

This sequence joins TRBV28 and TRBJ1-2, with 7 positions matching TRBD1. The CDR3 has 15 amino acids. V lost 6 bases to trimming and J lost 4 bases; unmatched junction nucleotides: 11. Germline V lookup: CDR1 MDHEN, CDR2 SYDVKM. CDR3 in amino acids: CASRLGGQTAYGYTF. The CDR3 region has the DNA TGTGCCAGCAGACTAGGGGGACAGACCGCCTATGGCTACACCTTC.

The chain combines TRBV10-2 with TRBJ2-1; TRBD2 is a possible D gene (6 bases). The germline CDR1 and CDR2 sequences are WSHSY and SAAADI. V gave up 7 bases and J gave up 5 bases, with 18 bases separating them. CDR3 length: 15 amino acids. CDR3: CASTEFGTGNNEQFF. The CDR3 nucleotides read TGCGCCAGCACCGAATTTGGGACTGGGAACAATGAGCAGTTCTTC.

The CDR3 nucleotides read TGTGCCTGGAGTGGGACAGGGGGCTTTGAAAAACTGTTTTTT. It translates to CAWSGTGGFEKLFF. This chain joins TRBV30 and TRBJ1-4; 11 bases match TRBD1. This CDR3 is 14 amino acids long. The V gene's germline CDR1 is GTSNPN and CDR2 SVGIG (reference sequence). Unmatched junction bases numbered 2, after V lost 1 base and J lost 7 bases. The full variable domain, rest sourced from reference TRBV30 and TRBJ1-4, is SQTIHQWPATLVQPVGSPLSLECTVEGTSNPNLYWYRQAAGRGLQLLFYSVGIGQISSEVPQNLSASRPQDRQFILSSKKLLLSDSGFYLCAWSGTGGFEKLFFGSGTQLSVL.

The chain is built from TRBV7-8 and TRBJ1-6; 11 nucleotides match TRBD1. V trimming: 5 bases; J trimming: 6 bases; junction bases outside the gene matches: 3. The CDR3 is 15 residues long. From germline, CDR1 is SGHVS and CDR2 FQNEAQ. The DNA of the CDR3 is TGTGCCAGCAGCCGAGGACAGGGGGCTAATTCACCCCTCCACTTT. This gives the protein CASSRGQGANSPLHF.

V is TRBV6-1 and J is TRBJ1-2, with a tentative D call TRBD1 (6 bases). Germline loops: CDR1 MNHNS, CDR2 SASEGT. The CDR3 runs to 13 residues. V shed 5 bases and J shed 5 bases, with 12 bases lying between them. The CDR3 sequence is CASSPGQWYGYTF. The CDR3 region has the DNA TGTGCCAGCAGTCCGGGACAATGGTATGGCTACACCTTC.

The chain links TRBV9 to TRBJ1-1; D is ambiguous. Germline V gene sequence: CDR1 SGDLS, CDR2 YYNGEE. CDR3 length equals 12 residues. Trimming shortened V by 0 bases and J by 10 bases, and 10 bases separated the two germline ends. The CDR3 sequence is CASSVEQGRAFF. The CDR3 bases are TGTGCCAGCAGCGTAGAACAAGGGAGAGCTTTCTTT. Full variable domain (missing parts from reference TRBV9 and TRBJ1-1): DSGVTQTPKHLITATGQRVTLRCSPRSGDLSVYWYQQSLDQGLQFLIQYYNGEERAKGNILERFSAQQFPDLHSELNLSSLELGDSALYFCASSVEQGRAFFGQGTRLTVV.

J is TRBJ2-1 and V is TRBV5-1; the D gene is possibly TRBD2 (6 bases). The CDR3 extends over 14 amino acids. The germline V gene has CDR1 SGHRS and CDR2 YFSETQ. With 4 bases removed from V and 0 bases from J, the gap between germline ends came to 8 bases. CDR3: CASSGRGSYNEQFF. The CDR3 bases are TGCGCCAGCAGCGGGCGGGGCTCCTACAATGAGCAGTTCTTC.

V gene TRBV18 combines with J gene TRBJ2-7; 8 bases are shared with TRBD1. CDR1 and CDR2 from the germline V gene are KGHSH and LQKENI. After removal of 4 bases from V and 3 bases from J, the junction contained 14 bases not matched to a gene. The CDR3 runs to 17 residues. CDR3 in DNA: TGTGCCAGCTCACATCTCGGTCAGGGACAGGTCAACTACGAGCAGTACTTC. Its translation: CASSHLGQGQVNYEQYF.

This chain connects TRBV6-5 to TRBJ2-2; D is unresolved. CDR1 and CDR2 from the germline V gene are MNHEY and SVGAGI. Trimming pared 0 bases from V and 6 bases from J, leaving 8 bases between. This CDR3 is built from 14 residues. The CDR3 spells CASSYSTAPGELFF. CDR3 bases: TGTGCCAGCAGTTACTCGACTGCGCCCGGGGAGCTGTTTTTT.

The chain links TRBV6-5 to TRBJ2-7, with TRBD2 matching 13 bases. Trimming removed 6 bases from V and 3 bases from J; junction bases left unmatched: 5. The CDR3 is 15 residues long. Looked up from germline, CDR1 is MNHEY and CDR2 is SVGAGI. CDR3 loop: CASSSGLAGVYEQYF. As DNA, the CDR3 is TGTGCCAGCAGCTCCGGACTAGCGGGGGTCTACGAGCAGTACTTC.

J is TRBJ1-1 and V is TRBV6-5, with 8 positions matching TRBD1. With V trimmed by 6 bases and J by 4 bases, 4 bases remained unmatched. The CDR3 runs 13 residues. CDR1 is MNHEY, CDR2 SVGAGI, per germline. The CDR3 region has the DNA TGTGCCAGCAGAACAGGGGGTGGCACTGAAGCTTTCTTT. Its translation: CASRTGGGTEAFF.

The chain recombines TRBV30 with TRBJ2-7, with D possibly being TRBD1 (6 bases). V was trimmed by 5 bases and J by 5 bases, leaving 10 bases between them. This CDR3 has 11 amino acids. Germline V CDR1 and CDR2: GTSNPN, SVGIG (reference sequence). This CDR3 is CAWSDRHEQYF. For the CDR3, the DNA is TGTGCCTGGTCCGACAGGCACGAGCAGTACTTC.

The J gene is TRBJ1-2, the V gene TRBV5-4; a weak D match, TRBD1 (5 bases). With 6 bases removed from V and 6 bases from J, the gap between germline ends came to 18 bases. CDR1 SGHNT and CDR2 YYREEE come from the germline V gene (reference sequence). CDR3 length equals 14 residues. DNA of the CDR3: TGTGCCAGCACTTCTCCGGGACGCGGGGATGGCTACACCTTC. Residues: CASTSPGRGDGYTF.

This sequence joins TRBV10-3 and TRBJ2-7; no firm D call. Trimming stripped 7 bases from V and 1 base from J, with 11 bases between. From germline, CDR1 is ENHRY and CDR2 SYGVKD. CDR3 length: 13 amino acids. The CDR3 DNA reads TGTGCCATCAAGGAGACTCAGTCCTACGAGCAGTACTTC. Residues: CAIKETQSYEQYF.

The rearrangement joins TRBV25-1 to TRBJ2-7; TRBD2 aligns across 11 bases. Germline V gene data show CDR1 as MGHDK and CDR2 as SYGVNS. The CDR3 consists of 14 residues. V trimming: 6 bases; J trimming: 2 bases; junction bases outside the gene matches: 3. The chain's CDR3 is CASRSSGGAYEQYF. The CDR3, as DNA: TGTGCCAGCAGAAGTAGCGGGGGGGCCTACGAGCAGTACTTC.

The chain uses TRBV11-2 and TRBJ1-1; 8 nucleotides align to TRBD1. The germline V gene has CDR1 SGHAT and CDR2 FQNNGV. This CDR3 is 14 amino acids long. The V and J ends lost 5 bases and 4 bases, in that order; junction bases with no gene match: 6. CDR3 bases: TGTGCCAGCAGCCCGGACAGGGCGGCCACTGAAGCTTTCTTT. Translated, it gives CASSPDRAATEAFF.

This chain links TRBV20-1 with TRBJ1-1, with D possibly matching TRBD1 (5 bases). The V and J ends lost 3 bases and 10 bases respectively, with 12 bases between them. The CDR3 length is 11 residues. Germline CDR1 reads DFQATT; CDR2 reads SNEGSKA (reference sequence). CDR3 DNA: TGCAGTGCTAGGCCCGGGGGGAGAGCTTTCTTT. Protein product: CSARPGGRAFF.

This clone was detected a few times. The chain employs TRBV30 and TRBJ2-7; D is unclear. Trimming removed 0 bases at V and 6 bases at J, with 9 bases between. The CDR3 loop spans 12 amino acids. Germline V CDR1 and CDR2: GTSNPN, SVGIG (reference sequence). CDR3 residues: CAWSVGQVEQYF. CDR3 DNA: TGTGCCTGGAGTGTGGGCCAGGTCGAGCAGTACTTC. The entire variable domain, with the rest obtained from reference TRBV30 and TRBJ2-7, is as follows: SQTIHQWPATLVQPVGSPLSLECTVEGTSNPNLYWYRQAAGRGLQLLFYSVGIGQISSEVPQNLSASRPQDRQFILSSKKLLLSDSGFYLCAWSVGQVEQYFGPGTRLTVT.

This rearrangement joins TRBV30 to TRBJ2-2, with a tentative D call TRBD1 (6 bases). The CDR3 loop spans 14 amino acids. Germline assignment: CDR1 GTSNPN and CDR2 SVGIG (reference sequence). V lost 5 bases and J lost 3, with 13 bases in between. The CDR3 protein is CAWLRGQDTGELFF. The CDR3 nucleotides read TGTGCCTGGCTCAGGGGACAAGACACCGGGGAGCTGTTTTTT.

The chain is built from TRBV2 and TRBJ1-2; 7 bases fit TRBD1. V shed 5 bases, J shed 5 bases, and the junction held 11 bases outside the gene matches. Germline values: CDR1 SNHLY, CDR2 FYNNEI. The CDR3 length is 15 residues. DNA of the CDR3: TGTGCCAGCAGTTGGGACAGCCTGTCGTCTTATGGCTACACCTTC. It is translated as CASSWDSLSSYGYTF.

V and J are TRBV30 and TRBJ2-2; 10 bases are shared with TRBD1. The CDR3 has 18 residues. The germline V gene encodes CDR1 GTSNPN and CDR2 SVGIG (reference sequence). Germline trimming cut 2 bases from V and 13 bases from J; bases unmatched to any gene: 22. CDR3 sequence: CAWSPVSGTGDKRRRLFF. In DNA form, the CDR3 reads TGTGCCTGGAGTCCAGTCTCCGGGACAGGGGACAAACGAAGGAGGCTGTTTTTT.

J is TRBJ1-5 and V is TRBV9; the match to TRBD1 covers 9 bases. Trimming cost V 4 bases and J 1 base; bases outside gene matches: 3. Per germline, CDR1 SGDLS and CDR2 YYNGEE. The length of the CDR3 is 15 residues. The CDR3 DNA is TGTGCCAGCAGCCCGGGACAGGGAAGCAATCAGCCCCAGCATTTT. Its protein is CASSPGQGSNQPQHF.